Reported below is one TCR beta chain. Antigen: not known. One base separates it from a far larger clone, so it is likely a read error. Clones were read by immunoSEQ multiplex PCR, and TCRdb kept only the in-frame ones, dropping some. This table holds about 560,000 clones, around 81% found once. This specimen belongs to a study of shared clonotypes between healthy human individuals. Whole-study results and caveats: In this cohort, only blood was sampled, and tissue repertoires likely differ.

The length of the CDR3 is 12 residues. Germline assignment: CDR1 SQVTM and CDR2 ANQGSEA. The clonotype was recovered from a middle-aged woman in good health. Some clones in this sample may be carry-over from other donors' samples. The rearrangement uses TRBV29-1 and TRBJ2-7; no definite D call. What was sequenced was PBMCs. The CDR3 sequence is CSVAAHGYGQYF. DNA of the CDR3: TGCAGCGTTGCGGCCCACGGTTACGGGCAGTACTTC.